The present TCR beta chain was sequenced within a study of OX40 agonist ivuxolimab in advanced cancers. General study results and limits: On average, a greater number of expanded clones characterised CD8+ T cells relative to CD4+.

Clones were sequenced by immunoSEQ multiplex PCR, and TCRdb holds only the in-frame ones, with some missing. The sample records tens of thousands of clones, 65% to 90% being singletons. A note on this clone: Its antigen is as yet unknown.

This clonotype was sampled from an adult with an advanced solid tumor such as melanoma, head and neck, liver or kidney cancer. This specimen consisted of CD4+ or CD8+ T cells sorted from blood, obtained in a trial of the OX40 agonist ivuxolimab.

CDR3 DNA: TGCAGCGTTGAAGATCTGGGGGATACGCAGTATTTT. It encodes CSVEDLGDTQYF. The chain links TRBV29-1 to TRBJ2-3; the D is unclear. V gave up 0 bases and J gave up 6 bases, with 7 bases separating them. Germline V lookup: CDR1 SQVTM, CDR2 ANQGSEA. This CDR3 is 12 amino acids long.